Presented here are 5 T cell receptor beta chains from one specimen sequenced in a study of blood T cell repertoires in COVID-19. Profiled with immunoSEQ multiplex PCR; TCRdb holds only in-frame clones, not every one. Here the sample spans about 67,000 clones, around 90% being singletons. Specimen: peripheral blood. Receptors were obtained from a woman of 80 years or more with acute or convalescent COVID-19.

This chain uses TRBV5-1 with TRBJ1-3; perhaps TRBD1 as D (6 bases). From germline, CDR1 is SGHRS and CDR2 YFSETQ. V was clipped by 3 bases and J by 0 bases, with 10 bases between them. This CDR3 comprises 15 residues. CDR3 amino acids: CASSSTGTSGNTIYF. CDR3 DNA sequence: TGCGCCAGCAGCTCAACAGGGACCTCTGGAAACACCATATATTTT. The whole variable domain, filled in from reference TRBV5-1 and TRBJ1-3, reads KAGVTQTPRYLIKTRGQQVTLSCSPISGHRSVSWYQQTPGQGLQFLFEYFSETQRNKGNFPGRFSGRQFSNSRSEMNVSTLELGDSALYLCASSSTGTSGNTIYFGEGSWLTVV.

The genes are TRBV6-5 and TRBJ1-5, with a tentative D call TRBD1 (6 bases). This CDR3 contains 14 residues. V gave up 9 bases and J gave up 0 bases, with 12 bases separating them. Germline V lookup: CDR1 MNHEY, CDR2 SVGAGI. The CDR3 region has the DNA TGTGCCAGTAAGGGGGGGGTTAGCAATCAGCCCCAGCATTTT. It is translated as CASKGGVSNQPQHF.

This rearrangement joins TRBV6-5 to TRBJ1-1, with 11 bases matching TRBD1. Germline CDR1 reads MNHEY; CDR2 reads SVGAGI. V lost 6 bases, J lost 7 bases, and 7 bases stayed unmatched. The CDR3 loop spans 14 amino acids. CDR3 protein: CASRTGQGGIEAFF. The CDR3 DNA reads TGTGCCAGCAGGACGGGACAGGGGGGAATTGAAGCTTTCTTT.

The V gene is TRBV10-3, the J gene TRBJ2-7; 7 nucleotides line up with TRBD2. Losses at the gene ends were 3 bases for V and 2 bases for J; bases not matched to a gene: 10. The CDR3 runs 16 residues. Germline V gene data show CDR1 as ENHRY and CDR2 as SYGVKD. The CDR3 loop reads CAISDSRAGSAYEQYF. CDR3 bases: TGTGCCATCAGTGACTCTAGAGCGGGGAGTGCCTACGAGCAGTACTTC.

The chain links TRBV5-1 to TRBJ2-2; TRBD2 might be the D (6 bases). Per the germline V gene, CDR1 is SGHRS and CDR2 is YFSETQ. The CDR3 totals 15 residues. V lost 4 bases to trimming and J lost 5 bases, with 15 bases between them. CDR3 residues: CASSLGRRETGELFF. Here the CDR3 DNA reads TGCGCCAGCAGCCTGGGGCGGCGGGAAACCGGGGAGCTGTTTTTT.